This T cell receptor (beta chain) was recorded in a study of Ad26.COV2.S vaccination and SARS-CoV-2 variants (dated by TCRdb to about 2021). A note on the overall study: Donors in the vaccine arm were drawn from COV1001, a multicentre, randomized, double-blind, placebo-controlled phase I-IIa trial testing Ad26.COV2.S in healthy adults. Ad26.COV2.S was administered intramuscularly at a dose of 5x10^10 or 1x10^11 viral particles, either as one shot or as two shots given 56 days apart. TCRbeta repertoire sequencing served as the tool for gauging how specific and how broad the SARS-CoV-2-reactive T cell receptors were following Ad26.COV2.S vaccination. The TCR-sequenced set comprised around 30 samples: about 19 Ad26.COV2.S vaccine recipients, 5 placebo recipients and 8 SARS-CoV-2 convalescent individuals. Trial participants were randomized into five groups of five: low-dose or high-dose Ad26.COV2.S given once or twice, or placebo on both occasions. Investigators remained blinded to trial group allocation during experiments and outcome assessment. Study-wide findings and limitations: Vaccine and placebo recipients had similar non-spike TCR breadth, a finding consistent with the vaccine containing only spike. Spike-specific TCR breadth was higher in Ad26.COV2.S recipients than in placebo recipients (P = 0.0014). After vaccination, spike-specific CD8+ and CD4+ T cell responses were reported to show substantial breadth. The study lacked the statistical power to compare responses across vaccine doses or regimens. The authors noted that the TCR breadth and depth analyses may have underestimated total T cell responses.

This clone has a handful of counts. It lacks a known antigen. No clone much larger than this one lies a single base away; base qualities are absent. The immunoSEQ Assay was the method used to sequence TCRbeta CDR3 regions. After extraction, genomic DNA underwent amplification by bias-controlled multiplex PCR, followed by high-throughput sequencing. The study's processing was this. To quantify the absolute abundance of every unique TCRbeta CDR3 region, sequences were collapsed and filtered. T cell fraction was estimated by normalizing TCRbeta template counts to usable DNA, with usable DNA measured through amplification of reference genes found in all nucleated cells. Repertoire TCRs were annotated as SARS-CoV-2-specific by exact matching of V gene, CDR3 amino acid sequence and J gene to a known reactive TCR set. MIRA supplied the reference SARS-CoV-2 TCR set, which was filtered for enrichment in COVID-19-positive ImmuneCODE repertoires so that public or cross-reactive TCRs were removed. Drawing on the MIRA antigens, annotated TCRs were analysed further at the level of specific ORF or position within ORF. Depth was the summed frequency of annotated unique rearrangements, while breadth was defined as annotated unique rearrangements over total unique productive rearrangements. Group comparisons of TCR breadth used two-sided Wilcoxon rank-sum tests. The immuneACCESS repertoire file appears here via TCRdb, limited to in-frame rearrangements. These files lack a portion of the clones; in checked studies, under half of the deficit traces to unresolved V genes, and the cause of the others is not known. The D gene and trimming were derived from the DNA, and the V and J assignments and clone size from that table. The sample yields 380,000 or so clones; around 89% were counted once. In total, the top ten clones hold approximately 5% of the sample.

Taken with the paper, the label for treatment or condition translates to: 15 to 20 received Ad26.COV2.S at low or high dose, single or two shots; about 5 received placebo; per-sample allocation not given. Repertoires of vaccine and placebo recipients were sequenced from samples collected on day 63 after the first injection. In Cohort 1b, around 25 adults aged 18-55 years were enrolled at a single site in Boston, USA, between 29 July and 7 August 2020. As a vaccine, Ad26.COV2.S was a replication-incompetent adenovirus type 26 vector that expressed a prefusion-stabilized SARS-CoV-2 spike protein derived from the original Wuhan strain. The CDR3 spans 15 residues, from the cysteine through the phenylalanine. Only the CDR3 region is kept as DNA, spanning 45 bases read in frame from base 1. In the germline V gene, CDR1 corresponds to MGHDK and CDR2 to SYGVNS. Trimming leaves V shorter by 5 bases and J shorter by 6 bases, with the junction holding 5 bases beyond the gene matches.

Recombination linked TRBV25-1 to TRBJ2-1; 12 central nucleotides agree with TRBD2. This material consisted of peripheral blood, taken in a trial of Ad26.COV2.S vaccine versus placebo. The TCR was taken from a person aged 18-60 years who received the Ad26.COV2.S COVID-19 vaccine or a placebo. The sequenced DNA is TGTGCCAGCAGTAGGCCTAGCGGGAGGGCCAATGAGCAGTTCTTC. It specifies CASSRPSGRANEQFF. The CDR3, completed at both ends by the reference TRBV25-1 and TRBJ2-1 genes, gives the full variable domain EADIYQTPRYLVIGTGKKITLECSQTMGHDKMYWYQQDPGMELHLIHYSYGVNSTEKGDLSSESTVSRIRTEHFPLTLESARPSHTSQYLCASSRPSGRANEQFFGPGTRLTVL.